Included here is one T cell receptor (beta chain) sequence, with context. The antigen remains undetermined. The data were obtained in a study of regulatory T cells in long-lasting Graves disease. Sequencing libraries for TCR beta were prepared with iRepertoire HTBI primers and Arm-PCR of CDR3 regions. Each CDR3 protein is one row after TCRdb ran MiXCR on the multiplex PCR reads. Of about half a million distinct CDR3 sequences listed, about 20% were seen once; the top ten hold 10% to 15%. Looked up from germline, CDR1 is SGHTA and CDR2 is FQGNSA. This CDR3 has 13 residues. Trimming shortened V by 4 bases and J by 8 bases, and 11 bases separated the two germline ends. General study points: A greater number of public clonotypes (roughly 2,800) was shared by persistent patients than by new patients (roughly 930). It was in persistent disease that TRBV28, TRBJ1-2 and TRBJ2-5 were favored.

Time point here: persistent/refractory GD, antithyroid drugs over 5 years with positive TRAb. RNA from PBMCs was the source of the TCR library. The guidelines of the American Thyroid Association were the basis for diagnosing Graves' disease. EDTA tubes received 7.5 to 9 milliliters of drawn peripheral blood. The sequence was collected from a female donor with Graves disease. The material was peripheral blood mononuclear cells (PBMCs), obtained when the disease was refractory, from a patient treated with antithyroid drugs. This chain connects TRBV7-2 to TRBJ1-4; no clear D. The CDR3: CASSSRVSEKLFF. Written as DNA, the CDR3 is TGTGCCAGCAGCTCACGGGTTTCGGAAAAACTGTTTTTT.